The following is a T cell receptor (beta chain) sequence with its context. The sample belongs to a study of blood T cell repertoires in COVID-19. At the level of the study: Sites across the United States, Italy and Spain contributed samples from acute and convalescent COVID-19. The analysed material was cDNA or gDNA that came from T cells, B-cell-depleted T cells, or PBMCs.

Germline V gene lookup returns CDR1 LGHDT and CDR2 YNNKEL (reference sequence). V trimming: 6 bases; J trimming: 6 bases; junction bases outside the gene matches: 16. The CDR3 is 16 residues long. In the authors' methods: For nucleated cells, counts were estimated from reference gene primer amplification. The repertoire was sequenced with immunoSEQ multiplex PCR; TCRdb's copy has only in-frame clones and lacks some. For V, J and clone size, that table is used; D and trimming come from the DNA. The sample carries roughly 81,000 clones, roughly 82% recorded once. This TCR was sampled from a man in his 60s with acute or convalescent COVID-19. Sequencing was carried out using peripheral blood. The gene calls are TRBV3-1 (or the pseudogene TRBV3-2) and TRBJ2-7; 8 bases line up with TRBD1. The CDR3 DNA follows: TGTGCCAGCAGTCCTCCTTTGCAGGGGGCCTTACTCGAGCAGTACTTC. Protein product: CASSPPLQGALLEQYF.